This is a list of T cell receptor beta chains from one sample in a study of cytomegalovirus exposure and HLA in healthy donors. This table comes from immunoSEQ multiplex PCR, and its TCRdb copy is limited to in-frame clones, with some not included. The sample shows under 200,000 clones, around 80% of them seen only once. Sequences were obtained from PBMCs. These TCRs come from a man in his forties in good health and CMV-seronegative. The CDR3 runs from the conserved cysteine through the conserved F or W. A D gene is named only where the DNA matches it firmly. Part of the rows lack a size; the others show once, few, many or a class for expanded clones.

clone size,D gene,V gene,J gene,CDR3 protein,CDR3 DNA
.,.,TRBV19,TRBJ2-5,CASSIQSQETQYF,TGTGCCAGTAGTATACAGTCACAAGAGACCCAGTACTTC
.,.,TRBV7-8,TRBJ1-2,CASSFTRAYGYTF,TGTGCCAGCAGCTTTACGCGGGCCTATGGCTACACCTTC
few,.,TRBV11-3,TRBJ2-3,CASSLVGGVGADTQYF,TGTGCCAGCAGCTTAGTGGGGGGAGTCGGGGCAGATACGCAGTATTTT
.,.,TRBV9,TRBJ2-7,CASSRRVLGEQYF,TGTGCCAGCAGTCGCAGGGTACTTGGCGAGCAGTACTTC
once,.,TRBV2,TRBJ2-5,CASGWALQETQYF,TGTGCCAGCGGGTGGGCCCTCCAAGAGACCCAGTACTTC
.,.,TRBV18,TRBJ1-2,CASSPQAGRYGYTF,TGTGCCAGCTCACCACAGGCAGGGCGCTATGGCTACACCTTC
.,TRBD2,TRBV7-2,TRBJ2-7,CASSSSASGGNYEQYF,TGTGCCAGCAGTTCCTCGGCTAGCGGGGGGAACTACGAGCAGTACTTC
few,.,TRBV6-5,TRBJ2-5,CASSYSEASGETQYF,TGTGCCAGCAGTTACTCGGAGGCTAGTGGGGAGACCCAGTACTTC
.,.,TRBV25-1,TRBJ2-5,CASSDSGKQETQYF,TGTGCCAGCAGTGACTCAGGGAAACAAGAGACCCAGTACTTC
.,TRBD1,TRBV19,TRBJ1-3,CASSPDRGLANTIYF,TGTGCCAGTAGTCCGGACAGGGGGCTGGCAAACACCATATATTTT
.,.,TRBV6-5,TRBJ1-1,CASSRPSERNTEAFF,TGTGCCAGCAGTCGCCCTTCGGAGAGGAACACTGAAGCTTTCTTT
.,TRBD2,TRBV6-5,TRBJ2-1,CASSYELAGGNEQFF,TGTGCCAGCAGTTACGAACTAGCGGGAGGAAATGAGCAGTTCTTC
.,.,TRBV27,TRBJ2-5,CASSPRQQGIEEETQYF,TGTGCCAGCAGTCCACGACAACAGGGAATCGAGGAAGAGACCCAGTACTTC
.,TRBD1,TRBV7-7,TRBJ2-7,CASSPLTGQGYEQYF,TGTGCCAGCAGCCCTCTTACGGGACAGGGCTACGAGCAGTACTTC
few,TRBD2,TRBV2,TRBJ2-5,CASSDGTSGPQETQYF,TGTGCCAGCAGTGACGGGACTAGCGGTCCTCAAGAGACCCAGTACTTC
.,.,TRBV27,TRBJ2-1,CASSLSGGEQFF,TGTGCCAGCAGTTTATCAGGCGGAGAGCAGTTCTTC
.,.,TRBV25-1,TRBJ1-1,CASSEYFGTEAFF,TGTGCCAGCAGTGAATATTTCGGGACTGAAGCTTTCTTT
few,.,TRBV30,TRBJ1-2,CAWSPKLRYGYTF,TGTGCCTGGAGCCCCAAACTGAGGTATGGCTACACCTTC
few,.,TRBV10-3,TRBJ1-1,CAISESGGTEAFF,TGTGCCATCAGTGAGTCGGGAGGGACTGAAGCTTTCTTT
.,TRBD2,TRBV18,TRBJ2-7,CASSTPGLAGYEQYF,TGTGCCAGCTCGACACCGGGACTAGCAGGCTACGAGCAGTACTTC
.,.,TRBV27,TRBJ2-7,CASRDITGSSYEQYF,TGTGCCAGCAGGGACATAACAGGGAGCTCCTACGAGCAGTACTTC
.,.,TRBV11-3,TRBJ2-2,CASSPRGSVDTGELFF,TGTGCCAGCAGCCCTCGGGGATCGGTGGACACCGGGGAGCTGTTTTTT
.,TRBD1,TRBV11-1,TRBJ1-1,CASSPQPGQGISEAFF,TGTGCCAGCAGCCCCCAACCTGGACAGGGTATTTCTGAAGCTTTCTTT
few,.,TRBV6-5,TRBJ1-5,CASTGRVDQPQHF,TGTGCCAGCACTGGGAGGGTTGATCAGCCCCAGCATTTT
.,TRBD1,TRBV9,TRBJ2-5,CASSVAMQGAWETQYF,TGTGCCAGCAGCGTAGCTATGCAGGGGGCATGGGAGACCCAGTACTTC
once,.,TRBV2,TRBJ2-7,CASSEGGSPYEQYF,TGTGCCAGCAGTGAAGGCGGCAGTCCCTACGAGCAGTACTTC
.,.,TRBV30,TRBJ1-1,CAWSRGQNTEAFF,TGTGCCTGGAGCCGGGGACAGAACACTGAAGCTTTCTTT
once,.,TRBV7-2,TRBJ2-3,CASSAGQGWTDTQYF,TGTGCCAGCAGCGCCGGGCAGGGCTGGACAGATACGCAGTATTTT
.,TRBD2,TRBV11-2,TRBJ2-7,CASNPIGGGEQYF,TGTGCCAGCAACCCTATCGGGGGGGGCGAGCAGTACTTC
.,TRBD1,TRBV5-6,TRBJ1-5,CASSSDRGMQPQHF,TGTGCCAGCAGCTCGGACAGGGGGATGCAGCCCCAGCATTTT
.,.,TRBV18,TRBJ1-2,CASSLQKDYGYTF,TGTGCCAGCTCACTCCAGAAAGACTATGGCTACACCTTC
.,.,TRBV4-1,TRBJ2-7,CASSQRNDYEQYF,TGCGCCAGCAGCCAACGAAACGACTACGAGCAGTACTTC
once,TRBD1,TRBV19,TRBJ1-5,CASSGRDRGRSNQPQHF,TGTGCCAGTAGTGGACGGGACAGGGGGCGAAGCAATCAGCCCCAGCATTTT
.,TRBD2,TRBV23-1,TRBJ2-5,CALGVLAGVEGETQYF,TGCGCTTTAGGAGTTCTAGCGGGAGTGGAGGGGGAGACCCAGTACTTC
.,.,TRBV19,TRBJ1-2,CASSIDTTGYGYTF,TGTGCCAGTAGTATAGATACGACGGGGTATGGCTACACCTTC
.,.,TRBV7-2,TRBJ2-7,CASSLSFGTRTYEQYF,TGTGCCAGCAGCTTATCGTTTGGGACACGGACCTACGAGCAGTACTTC
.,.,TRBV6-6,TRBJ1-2,CASSYSTEKNYGYTF,TGTGCCAGCAGTTACTCGACAGAAAAAAACTATGGCTACACCTTC
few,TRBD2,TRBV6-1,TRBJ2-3,CASRAGTSITDTQYF,TGTGCCAGCAGAGCCGGGACTAGCATTACAGATACGCAGTATTTT